This entry describes one TCR beta chain. Its antigen is not known. The CDR3 covers 14 residues. Trimming took off 8 bases at V and 0 bases at J, with 13 bases between the two ends. CDR1 and CDR2 from the germline V gene are MNHNS and SASEGT. The data were taken from a study of blood T cells in healthy people across ages. General study results and limits: More naive CD4+ cells and higher diversity were found in long-lived than in aged donors.

Then a second PCR, running about 6 to 12 cycles, was carried out with a sample-barcoded 5' primer and a J-beta primer mix. Every cDNA was tagged by a template-switch adaptor with 12 random nucleotides. TCRdb re-called the 5' RACE reads with MiXCR, one entry per CDR3 protein. The sample holds approximately 2,000,000 distinct CDR3 sequences, around 40% seen once. Sequencing was performed on blood. The V call is TRBV6-1, the J call TRBJ1-1, with TRBD1 as a possible D gene (6 bases). This clonotype was obtained from a human donor in good health. CDR3 residues: CASQTGTMNTEAFF. The CDR3 DNA sequence: TGTGCCAGCCAGACGGGGACAATGAACACTGAAGCTTTCTTT.